Here is one T cell receptor beta chain with its context. Authors' analysis steps: Researchers report that nucleated cell counts were estimated from reference gene primer amplification. Here immunoSEQ multiplex PCR was the method, and the copy in TCRdb shows in-frame clones only, minus some. The DNA gave D and trimming, while V, J and clone size come from that table. The sample holds about 230,000 clones, approximately 84% seen once. The source of the sample is a study of blood T cell repertoires in COVID-19. Overall study context: Both acute and convalescent COVID-19 samples were obtained from the United States, Italy and Spain. T cells, B-cell-depleted T cells, or PBMCs supplied cDNA or gDNA.

The CDR3 runs 13 residues. Germline V gene data show CDR1 as SGHRS and CDR2 as YFSETQ. The V and J ends lost 4 bases and 4 bases, in that order; junction bases with no gene match: 4. The clonotype was recovered from a man aged 50-60 years with COVID-19, enrolled during active disease. The chain recombines TRBV5-1 with TRBJ2-7; 8 positions match TRBD1. The sequencing input was peripheral blood. Here the CDR3 DNA reads TGCGCCAGCAGCACAACAGGGGGATACGAGCAGTACTTC. This translates into CASSTTGGYEQYF.